These 30 T cell receptor delta chains came from one sample sequenced in a study of gamma-delta T cells after stem cell transplantation (dated by TCRdb to about 2016). Libraries came from RT-PCR. The instrument was an Illumina MiSeq. TCRdb reanalyzed the public reads with the CATT caller, and identical DNA sequences were merged afterwards. Present in this sample are roughly 3,000 delta-chain clones, around 1.7% of which were seen just once. Roughly 30% of the sample is held by the ten biggest clonotypes. The sample taken for sequencing was gamma-delta T cells. These receptors were taken from a human donor. It is not recorded whose cells these are; they may come from a transplant donor.

To note about this clone: This DNA's translation and the protein TCRdb lists, from a much larger clone, do not match at residue 4, likely due to a read error; the protein shown is translated from the DNA. V is TRDV2 and J is TRDJ1, with 11 bases identical to TRDD3. Germline CDR1 and CDR2: GEAIGNYY and EKD. CDR3 length: 19 residues. This CDR3 is CACGTVGGGYEGWDDKLIF. Here the CDR3 DNA reads TGTGCCTGTGGCACCGTCGGTGGGGGATACGAGGGTTGGGACGATAAACTCATCTTT.

There are a few counts of this clone. The rearrangement links TRDV2 to TRDJ1; TRDD3 matches at 9 bases. Trimming at V came to 3 bases and at J to 0 bases, leaving 7 bases not matched to a gene. Germline V gives CDR1 GEAIGNYY, CDR2 EKD. The CDR3 loop spans 16 amino acids. The CDR3 region has the DNA TGTGCCTGTGACGGACTGGGGGACTTCAACACCGATAAACTCATCTTT. Translating it yields CACDGLGDFNTDKLIF.

By sample fraction, this clone is medium-sized. This sequence joins TRDV2 and TRDJ1; 13 nucleotides line up with TRDD3. Trimming at V came to 0 bases and at J to 4 bases, leaving 25 bases not matched to a gene. The CDR3 is made up of 23 amino acids. Germline lookup yields CDR1 GEAIGNYY and CDR2 EKD. The DNA of the CDR3 is TGTGCCTGTGACACCGCTGCTACGTGGCAAATTACTGGGGGATACGCGCAGGGCGATAAACTCATCTTT. It codes for CACDTAATWQITGGYAQGDKLIF.

This clone was detected many times. A far larger clone differs by one base, so this is likely a read error. The chain has TRDV2 and TRDJ3, with 8 positions matching TRDD3. CDR3 size: 21 residues. Unmatched junction bases numbered 14, after V lost 0 bases and J lost 2 bases. Germline lookup yields CDR1 GEAIGNYY and CDR2 EKD. CDR3 coding DNA: TGTGCCTGTGACACCGCGGAGAGAGGGGGGGATAACCCCTGGGACACCCGACAGATGTTTTTC. Amino acids: CACDTAERGGDNPWDTRQMFF.

This clone was counted between two and nine times. The junction departs from germline at one end; a sequencing error may be responsible. DNA of the CDR3: TGTGCCTGTGACGCCATACTGGGGGATACGCCGGAAGAAACCTCCTGGGACACCCGACGGATGTTTTTC. Encoded protein: CACDAILGDTPEETSWDTRRMFF. The chain has TRDV2 and TRDJ3; 13 bases line up with TRDD3. From germline, CDR1 is GEAIGNYY and CDR2 EKD. This CDR3 contains 23 residues.

This clone was detected a few times. This chain connects TRDV2 to TRDJ1; 12 bases align to TRDD3. The germline gives CDR1 GEAIGNYY, CDR2 EKD. The CDR3 totals 19 residues. The ends lost 2 bases at V and 0 bases at J; junction bases unmatched: 12. The chain's CDR3 is CACDSLLGDTGGDTDKLIF. The DNA for the CDR3 is TGTGCCTGTGACAGCCTCCTGGGGGATACGGGAGGGGACACCGATAAACTCATCTTT.

Worth noting for this clone: It is likely a read error: a sequence one base away is far more abundant. Other DNA sequences in this sample translate to the same CDR3. J is TRDJ1 and V is TRDV2; D is uncertain. The CDR3 covers 15 residues. The germline V gene has CDR1 GEAIGNYY and CDR2 EKD. The germline V and J ends were trimmed by 0 bases and 0 bases, with 10 bases remaining between them. This chain's CDR3 is CACDTIGLHTDKLIF. For the CDR3, the DNA is TGTGCCTGTGACACCATTGGCCTCCACACCGATAAACTCATCTTT.

The CDR3 is CACDTVGDLRDKLIF. As DNA, the CDR3 is TGTGCCTGTGACACCGTGGGCGACCTTAGGGATAAACTCATCTTT. The chain joins TRDV2 to TRDJ1; D not resolved. This CDR3 has 15 residues. CDR1 is GEAIGNYY and CDR2 is EKD in the germline V gene. Trimming removed 0 bases at V and 5 bases at J, with 15 bases between.

This clone was seen more than once but under ten times. TCRdb records a much larger clone's protein for this DNA, with a difference at residue 4 that likely arises from a read error; the protein given is the translation of the DNA. The gene calls are TRDV2 and TRDJ1; perhaps TRDD3 as D (6 bases). With 5 bases removed from V and 0 bases from J, the gap between germline ends came to 15 bases. Germline CDR1 GEAIGNYY, CDR2 EKD. This CDR3 is 15 amino acids long. CDR3: CACGQLGRYTDKLIF. In DNA, the CDR3 is TGTGCCTGTGGTCAACTGGGTCGCTACACCGATAAACTCATCTTT.

By sample fraction, this clone is medium-sized (0.01 to 0.1%). Only one base separates this from a far larger clonotype, so it likely reflects a read error. This chain links TRDV2 with TRDJ1; 10 nucleotides align to TRDD3. CDR1 is GEAIGNYY, CDR2 EKD, per germline. The length of the CDR3 is 18 residues. Trimming at V came to 0 bases and at J to 0 bases, leaving 9 bases not matched to a gene. CDR3 amino acids: CACDTVSTGGCDTDKLIF. The CDR3 DNA reads TGTGCCTGTGACACCGTTTCGACTGGGGGATGCGACACCGATAAACTCATCTTT.

By proportion, this clone is hyperexpanded. This specimen includes other DNA sequences encoding the same CDR3. V is TRDV2 and J is TRDJ3, with 8 bases lining up with TRDD3. The V and J ends lost 0 bases and 0 bases, in that order; junction bases with no gene match: 18. The CDR3 has 23 amino acids. Germline V gene data show CDR1 as GEAIGNYY and CDR2 as EKD. CDR3 DNA sequence: TGTGCCTGTGACACCGTTGTCCGGGATACGCCGGAAGAAACCTCCTGGGACACCCGACAGATGTTTTTC. Encoded protein: CACDTVVRDTPEETSWDTRQMFF.

Concerning this clone: The translation of this DNA and the TCRdb protein of a much larger clone differ at residue 8, probably owing to a read error; the protein shown here is translated from the DNA. The V and J genes are TRDV2 and TRDJ1; D possibly corresponds to TRDD3 (6 bases). This CDR3 region has 15 residues. CDR1 is GEAIGNYY, CDR2 EKD, per germline. V was trimmed by 1 base and J by 0 bases, leaving 11 bases between them. CDR3 sequence: CACDTVGGNTDKLIF. DNA for the CDR3: TGTGCCTGTGACACGGTCGGGGGGAACACCGATAAACTCATCTTT.

This clone was recorded a few times. This probably arose from a read error, given a far larger clone one base away. The V gene is TRDV2, the J gene TRDJ3, with 12 bases fitting TRDD3. This CDR3 is built from 20 residues. J was trimmed by 0 bases and V by 1 base; bases with no gene match: 6. The germline V gene has CDR1 GEAIGNYY and CDR2 EKD. The CDR3 DNA sequence: TGTGCCTGTGACACGACTGGGGGATACTCGAACTCCTGGGACACCCGACAGATGTTTTTC. It encodes CACDTTGGYSNSWDTRQMFF.

As concerns this clone: A far larger clone is a single base away, which makes a read error likely. Other DNA sequences in this sample translate to the same CDR3. The chain joins TRDV2 to TRDJ1, with 13 bases that match TRDD3. The trim removed 3 bases at V and 0 bases at J, leaving 6 bases unmatched. CDR1 and CDR2 from the germline V gene are GEAIGNYY and EKD. The CDR3 contains 17 residues. CDR3 loop: CACDALLGDTYTDKLIF. For the CDR3, the DNA is TGTGCCTGTGACGCCCTACTGGGGGATACGTACACCGATAAACTCATCTTT.

In this sample, this clone turned up a few times. The protein in TCRdb stems from a much larger clone and differs at residue 6 from this DNA's translation, likely a read error; here the protein is translated from the DNA. The rearrangement joins TRDV2 to TRDJ1; possibly TRDD3 for D (6 bases). The CDR3 has 22 residues. V was shortened by 3 bases and J by 1 base, with 35 bases between the two germline ends. Germline lookup yields CDR1 GEAIGNYY and CDR2 EKD. CDR3 sequence: CACDPRPAVLGKESQPTDKLIF. CDR3 nucleotides: TGTGCCTGTGACCCCCGTCCTGCGGTACTGGGTAAGGAGTCACAGCCCACCGATAAACTCATCTTT.

Details on this clone: The protein recorded in TCRdb matches a much larger clone and deviates from this DNA's translation at residue 7, suggesting a read error; the protein here is obtained by translating the DNA. The gene calls are TRDV2 and TRDJ1; a weak D match, TRDD3 (6 bases). There are 15 residues in the CDR3. The germline CDR1 and CDR2 sequences are GEAIGNYY and EKD. V was shortened by 0 bases and J by 4 bases, with 14 bases between the two germline ends. Here the CDR3 reads CACDTLGGGRDKLIF. The CDR3 DNA reads as TGTGCCTGTGACACCCTTGGTGGGGGGCGCGATAAACTCATCTTT.

There are a few counts of this clone. A read error likely explains why the TCRdb protein, taken from a much larger clone, differs from this DNA's translation at residue 13; the protein shown is translated from the DNA. The rearrangement uses TRDV2 and TRDJ1, with D tentatively TRDD3 (6 bases). V shed 0 bases and J shed 6 bases, with 22 bases lying between them. The CDR3 runs 17 residues. CDR1 GEAIGNYY and CDR2 EKD come from the germline V gene. CDR3 amino acids: CACDTVGGKTDTNKLIF. Here the CDR3 DNA reads TGTGCCTGTGACACCGTTGGGGGGAAAACGGATACCAATAAACTCATCTTT.

With respect to this clone: Translating this DNA gives a protein that differs at residue 3 from the TCRdb one, which belongs to a much larger clone; a read error is likely, and the protein shown is this translation. The V gene is TRDV2, the J gene TRDJ1; D possibly corresponds to TRDD3 (6 bases). CDR3 size: 15 residues. Germline V lookup: CDR1 GEAIGNYY, CDR2 EKD. The CDR3 DNA sequence: TGTGCCCGTGACACCCTTAGTGGGGGGCGCGATAAACTCATCTTT. Translating it yields CARDTLSGGRDKLIF.

This clone has only a few counts. TCRdb's protein, taken from a much larger clone, differs from this DNA's translation at residue 14, likely owing to a read error; the protein displayed comes from the DNA. The chain employs TRDV2 and TRDJ3; 11 bases map to TRDD3. Per germline, CDR1 GEAIGNYY and CDR2 EKD. With 0 bases clipped from V and 2 bases from J, the junction kept 14 bases outside the gene matches. The CDR3 is made up of 22 amino acids. Here the CDR3 DNA reads TGTGCCTGTGACACCGTGGGGGATACGCCAGGGCTCTTCCCCTGGGACACCCGACAGATGTTTTTC. Protein: CACDTVGDTPGLFPWDTRQMFF.

This clone was observed a few times. For this DNA, TCRdb reports the protein of a much larger clone, which diverges at residue 7, most likely from a read error; the protein presented here is translated directly from the DNA. This chain uses TRDV2 with TRDJ1; 8 bases align to TRDD3. The CDR3 has 18 residues. Trimming removed 2 bases from V and 0 bases from J; junction bases left unmatched: 13. The germline gives CDR1 GEAIGNYY, CDR2 EKD. CDR3 coding DNA: TGTGCCTGTGACAGTGTACCGGGGGATAAGGGGGACACCGATAAACTCATCTTT. Its translation: CACDSVPGDKGDTDKLIF.

This clone occurred a few times. A far larger clone is a single base away, which makes a read error likely. Additional DNA sequences in this sample encode the identical CDR3. V and J are TRDV2 and TRDJ1; 11 bases match TRDD3. The V segment lost 3 bases and the J segment 4 bases; nucleotides outside the gene matches: 15. Germline V gives CDR1 GEAIGNYY, CDR2 EKD. There are 18 residues in the CDR3. CDR3 DNA: TGTGCCTGTGACCCCCTGAGGCTGGGGGATACCCGGCTCGATAAACTCATCTTT. Amino acids: CACDPLRLGDTRLDKLIF.

This clone was counted only a few times. The translation of this DNA and the TCRdb protein of a much larger clone differ at residue 17, probably owing to a read error; the protein shown here is translated from the DNA. The chain joins TRDV2 to TRDJ1; TRDD3 matches 7 bases. This CDR3 comprises 20 residues. CDR1 GEAIGNYY and CDR2 EKD come from the germline V gene. The CDR3 region is CACDTISGGLRPSASDRLIF. In DNA form, the CDR3 reads TGTGCCTGTGACACTATATCTGGGGGCCTTCGTCCCTCGGCCTCCGATAGACTCATCTTT.

As concerns this clone: A far bigger clonotype differs at one base, so this is likely a read error. Other DNA sequences of this sample code for an identical CDR3. The rearrangement uses TRDV2 and TRDJ1, with D possibly matching TRDD3 (6 bases). Germline values: CDR1 GEAIGNYY, CDR2 EKD. V was trimmed by 0 bases and J by 0 bases, leaving 19 bases between them. CDR3 size: 18 residues. The DNA of the CDR3 is TGTGCCTGTGACACCGTACTGGGAGACCCGACATACACCGATAAACTCATCTTT. The encoded protein is CACDTVLGDPTYTDKLIF.

In regard to this clone: A far larger clone differs by one base, so this is likely a read error. At the DNA level, this CDR3 is encoded by other sequences in the same sample as well. The chain uses TRDV2 and TRDJ1, with 11 bases matching TRDD3. V gave up 7 bases and J gave up 0 bases; unmatched junction bases: 18. The CDR3 has 19 residues. Germline assignment: CDR1 GEAIGNYY and CDR2 EKD. The DNA for the CDR3 is TGTGCCTGCGCCCCACTGGGGGATAGTATAGGCATCTACACCGATAAACTCATCTTT. Amino acids: CACAPLGDSIGIYTDKLIF.

This clone has a handful of counts. TCRdb's protein, taken from a much larger clone, differs from this DNA's translation at residue 3, likely owing to a read error; the protein displayed comes from the DNA. V usage is TRDV2 and J usage is TRDJ1, with TRDD3 matching over 7 bases. Germline V gene sequence: CDR1 GEAIGNYY, CDR2 EKD. The CDR3 is 17 amino acids. The CDR3 region has the DNA TGTGCCCGTGACACGGTGGGGGACCCCGAGGACACCGATAAACTCATCTTT. The encoded protein is CARDTVGDPEDTDKLIF.

In this sample, this clone turned up a few times. The rearrangement joins TRDV2 to TRDJ1, with D tentatively TRDD2 or TRDD3 (5 bases each). The CDR3 loop spans 23 amino acids. Deletions cut 1 base from V and 0 bases from J, with 35 bases between. CDR1 GEAIGNYY and CDR2 EKD come from the germline V gene. The CDR3 DNA follows: TGTGCCTGTGACACTCTGCTTCCAAATCTGCTGGGTCGAACCCTTGGGAACACCGATAAACTCATCTTT. It encodes CACDTLLPNLLGRTLGNTDKLIF.

This clone was counted between two and nine times. The protein TCRdb gives is from a much larger clone and does not agree with this DNA's translation at residue 13, likely a read error; the protein shown here comes from the DNA. The J gene is TRDJ1, the V gene TRDV2, with 13 bases identical to TRDD3. The CDR3 spans 18 residues. CDR1 and CDR2 from the germline V gene are GEAIGNYY and EKD. J gave up 4 bases and V 5 bases, and 15 bases lay outside the gene matches. This CDR3 is CACVSLTGGYEEIDKLIF. The CDR3 region has the DNA TGTGCCTGTGTTTCTCTGACTGGGGGATACGAAGAGATCGATAAACTCATCTTT.

On this clone: The TCRdb protein comes from a much larger clone and disagrees with this DNA's translation at residue 3, likely due to a read error; the protein given here is derived from the DNA. The rearrangement joins TRDV2 to TRDJ1; 13 positions agree with TRDD3. CDR1 GEAIGNYY and CDR2 EKD come from the germline V gene. The CDR3 runs 17 residues. CDR3 nucleotides: TGTGCCCGTGACGCCTTACTGGGGGATACGTACACCGATAAACTCATCTTT. Translating gives CARDALLGDTYTDKLIF.

By proportion, this clone is large. Other DNA sequences in the same sample also yield this CDR3. The V and J genes are TRDV2 and TRDJ1, with 10 positions matching TRDD3. CDR3 length equals 21 residues. V lost 2 bases, J lost 0 bases, and 20 bases stayed unmatched. Germline CDR1 and CDR2: GEAIGNYY and EKD. CDR3 in DNA: TGTGCCTGTGACAATCTCCTACCCCCCAATACTGGGGGATCGTACACCGATAAACTCATCTTT. Translating it yields CACDNLLPPNTGGSYTDKLIF.

As for this clone: TCRdb records a much larger clone's protein for this DNA, with a difference at residue 9 that likely arises from a read error; the protein given is the translation of the DNA. The J gene is TRDJ1, the V gene TRDV2; 9 positions agree with TRDD3. CDR1 and CDR2 (germline): GEAIGNYY, EKD. CDR3 length: 18 amino acids. With 0 bases clipped from V and 4 bases from J, the junction kept 14 bases outside the gene matches. The CDR3 protein is CACDTVEVPGDTHDKLIF. The CDR3 coding sequence is TGTGCCTGTGACACCGTTGAGGTCCCGGGGGATACTCACGATAAACTCATCTTT.